These T cell receptor beta chains were read from a single sample in a study of beta chain features in type 1 diabetes. Data came from immunoSEQ multiplex PCR; TCRdb stores just in-frame clones and leaves some out. The sample yields about 240,000 clones, approximately 15% seen once. Sequences were obtained from naive CD4+ T cells from blood. These receptors originate from a young man with type 1 diabetes. CDR3s include the opening cysteine and the closing phenylalanine or tryptophan. A D gene is named only where the DNA matches it firmly. Not every row has a clone size; where given, it reads once, few, many or a size class.

V: TRBV7-8
length: 20
size: .
J: TRBJ2-3
D: TRBD2
CDR3: CASSSPPRLAGALFTDTQYF
DNA: TGTGCCAGCAGCTCCCCGCCCAGACTAGCGGGGGCCTTATTTACGGATACGCAGTATTTT

V: TRBV15
length: 13
size: few
J: TRBJ2-1
D: .
CDR3: CAISNDRRNEQFF
DNA: TGTGCCATCAGTAATGACAGGAGGAATGAGCAGTTCTTC

V: TRBV7-2
length: 15
size: few
J: TRBJ2-1
D: .
CDR3: CASSLEPSGYNEQFF
DNA: TGTGCCAGCAGCTTAGAGCCGAGTGGCTACAATGAGCAGTTCTTC

V: TRBV4-1
length: 15
size: few
J: TRBJ1-2
D: TRBD1
CDR3: CASSQGRDRVYGYTF
DNA: TGCGCCAGCAGCCAAGGCCGGGACAGGGTATATGGCTACACCTTC

V: TRBV9
length: 20
size: .
J: TRBJ2-3
D: TRBD2
CDR3: CASSPSGGERGSASTDTQYF
DNA: TGTGCCAGCAGCCCCTCCGGAGGGGAGCGGGGGAGCGCTAGCACAGATACGCAGTATTTT

V: TRBV7-2
length: 16
size: .
J: TRBJ2-1
D: TRBD2
CDR3: CASSPYGLAGASEQFF
DNA: TGTGCCAGCAGCCCATACGGACTAGCGGGAGCCAGTGAGCAGTTCTTC

V: TRBV19
length: 17
size: .
J: TRBJ2-2
D: TRBD2
CDR3: CASSGTSAPSNTGELFF
DNA: TGTGCCAGTAGTGGGACTAGCGCCCCGTCGAACACCGGGGAGCTGTTTTTT

V: TRBV27
length: 9
size: .
J: TRBJ2-7
D: TRBD2
CDR3: CAGSGSAYF
DNA: TGTGCCGGAAGCGGGAGTGCGTACTTC

V: TRBV7-9
length: 13
size: .
J: TRBJ1-2
D: .
CDR3: CASSLSDRYGYTF
DNA: TGTGCCAGCAGCTTAAGCGATAGGTATGGCTACACCTTC

V: TRBV19
length: 19
size: few
J: TRBJ2-1
D: TRBD2
CDR3: CASSRGSGLAGDKRNEQFF
DNA: TGTGCCAGTAGCCGGGGCTCCGGACTAGCGGGGGATAAGAGGAATGAGCAGTTCTTC

V: TRBV7-9
length: 13
size: few
J: TRBJ1-1
D: .
CDR3: CASSFTRDTEAFF
DNA: TGTGCCAGCAGCTTTACCAGGGACACTGAAGCTTTCTTT

V: TRBV28
length: 16
size: .
J: TRBJ1-2
D: .
CDR3: CASSLSRGGGGYGYTF
DNA: TGTGCCAGCAGCCTAAGCCGTGGGGGGGGCGGCTATGGCTACACCTTC

V: TRBV19
length: 14
size: .
J: TRBJ1-1
D: .
CDR3: CASSIDRENTEAFF
DNA: TGTGCCAGTAGTATAGACAGGGAGAACACTGAAGCTTTCTTT

V: TRBV4-2
length: 16
size: few
J: TRBJ2-3
D: TRBD2
CDR3: CASSQGTSGSTDTQYF
DNA: TGTGCCAGCAGCCAGGGGACTAGCGGGAGCACAGATACGCAGTATTTT

V: TRBV11-2
length: 15
size: .
J: TRBJ2-1
D: TRBD2
CDR3: CASSSGTSGNNEQFF
DNA: TGTGCCAGCAGCTCTGGGACTAGCGGAAACAATGAGCAGTTCTTC

V: TRBV7-9
length: 16
size: few
J: TRBJ1-2
D: .
CDR3: CASSHPGEGGSYGYTF
DNA: TGTGCCAGCAGCCATCCCGGGGAGGGGGGGTCCTATGGCTACACCTTC

V: TRBV27
length: 13
size: .
J: TRBJ1-6
D: TRBD1
CDR3: CASSLVDRTPLHF
DNA: TGTGCCAGCAGTTTAGTGGACAGGACCCCCCTCCACTTT

V: TRBV10-2
length: 12
size: .
J: TRBJ2-3
D: TRBD1
CDR3: CASTQGADTQYF
DNA: TGCGCCAGCACCCAGGGGGCAGATACGCAGTATTTT

V: TRBV30
length: 12
size: .
J: TRBJ1-2
D: .
CDR3: CAFSDSTYGYTF
DNA: TGTGCCTTTTCGGACAGTACCTATGGCTACACCTTC

V: TRBV19
length: 11
size: .
J: TRBJ2-5
D: .
CDR3: CASRLAETQYF
DNA: TGTGCCAGCCGGCTAGCGGAGACCCAGTACTTC

V: TRBV7-9
length: 15
size: few
J: TRBJ2-7
D: TRBD1
CDR3: CASSDDRGVDDEQYF
DNA: TGTGCCAGCAGCGACGACAGGGGGGTTGACGACGAGCAGTACTTC

V: TRBV29-1
length: 13
size: .
J: TRBJ1-6
D: TRBD1
CDR3: CSVGTGIGSPLHF
DNA: TGCAGCGTGGGGACAGGGATAGGCTCACCCCTCCACTTT